This TCR beta chain originates from a study of blood T cells in healthy people across ages. CDR1 and CDR2 (germline): ENHRY, SYGVKD. There are 16 residues in the CDR3. V lost 3 bases and J lost 0, with 14 bases in between. It was with a sample-barcoded 5' primer and a J-beta primer mix that a second PCR of roughly 7 to 12 cycles was run. Sequencing of every sample gave 2.5 million or more CDR3-containing paired-end reads. TCRdb processed the 5' RACE reads anew with MiXCR; each CDR3 protein has one entry. The table includes 700,000 to 900,000 distinct CDR3 sequences, roughly 50% detected once. Sequenced sample: blood. The V gene is TRBV10-3, the J gene TRBJ2-5; D possibly corresponds to TRBD2 (6 bases). The TCR comes from a man at least 80 years old in good health. CDR3 sequence (DNA): TGTGCCATCAGTGACGGGGGAGAACTGTACCAAGAGACCCAGTACTTC. It is translated as CAISDGGELYQETQYF.